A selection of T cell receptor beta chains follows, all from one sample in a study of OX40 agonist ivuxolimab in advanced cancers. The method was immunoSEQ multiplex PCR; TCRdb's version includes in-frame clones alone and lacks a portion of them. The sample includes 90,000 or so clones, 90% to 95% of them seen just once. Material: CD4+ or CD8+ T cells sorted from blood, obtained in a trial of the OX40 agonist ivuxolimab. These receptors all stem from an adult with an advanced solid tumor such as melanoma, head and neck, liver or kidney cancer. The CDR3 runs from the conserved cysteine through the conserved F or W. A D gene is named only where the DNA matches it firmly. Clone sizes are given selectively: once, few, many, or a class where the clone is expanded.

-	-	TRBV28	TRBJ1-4	CASSLGGPNEKLFF	TGTGCCAGCAGTTTGGGGGGCCCAAATGAAAAACTGTTTTTT
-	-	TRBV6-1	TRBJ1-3	CASSEAAGAGNTIYF	TGTGCCAGCAGTGAAGCGGCAGGAGCTGGAAACACCATATATTTT
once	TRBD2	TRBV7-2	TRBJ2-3	CASSSASGTGTDTQYF	TGTGCCAGCAGCTCGGCCAGCGGGACCGGGACAGATACGCAGTATTTT
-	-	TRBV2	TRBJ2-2	CASSPTLSTGELFF	TGTGCCAGCAGCCCGACCCTTTCCACCGGGGAGCTGTTTTTT
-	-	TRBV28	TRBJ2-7	CASSLYGRGTSSYEQYF	TGTGCCAGCAGTTTATATGGTCGAGGCACATCCTCCTACGAGCAGTACTTC
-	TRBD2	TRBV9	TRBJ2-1	CASSVVETSGDNEQFF	TGTGCCAGCAGCGTAGTGGAGACTAGCGGGGATAATGAGCAGTTCTTC
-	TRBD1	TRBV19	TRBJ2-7	CASRLTGNRVYEQYF	TGTGCCAGCCGTCTGACAGGGAACAGGGTATACGAGCAGTACTTC
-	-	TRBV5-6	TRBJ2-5	CASSLPGVETQYF	TGTGCCAGCAGCTTGCCAGGGGTAGAGACCCAGTACTTC
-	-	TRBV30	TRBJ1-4	CAWSGQGNEKLFF	TGTGCCTGGAGTGGGCAGGGTAATGAAAAACTGTTTTTT
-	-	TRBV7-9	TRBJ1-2	CASSPDSNYGYTF	TGTGCCAGCAGCCCGGACAGCAACTATGGCTACACCTTC
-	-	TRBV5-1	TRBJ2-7	CASSRGGYEQYF	TGCGCCAGCAGCCGAGGGGGCTACGAGCAGTACTTC
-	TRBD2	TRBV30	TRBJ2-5	CAWSVWRGGETQYF	TGTGCCTGGAGTGTATGGCGGGGAGGGGAGACCCAGTACTTC
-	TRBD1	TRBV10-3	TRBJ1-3	CAITGQGRRNTIYF	TGTGCCATCACCGGACAGGGTCGGAGAAACACCATATATTTT
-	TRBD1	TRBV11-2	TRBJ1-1	CASSLQGARTEAFF	TGTGCCAGCAGCTTACAGGGGGCTCGGACTGAAGCTTTCTTT
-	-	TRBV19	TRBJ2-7	CASSSSSGLSYEQYF	TGTGCCAGTAGTTCAAGTAGCGGTCTCTCCTACGAGCAGTACTTC
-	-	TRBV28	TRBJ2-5	CASSLVGGVTDQETQYF	TGTGCCAGCAGTTTGGTTGGTGGGGTGACAGACCAAGAGACCCAGTACTTC
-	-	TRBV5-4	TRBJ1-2	CASSFDYGYTF	TGTGCCAGCAGCTTTGACTATGGCTACACCTTC
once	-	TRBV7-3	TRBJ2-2	CASSALANTGELFF	TGTGCCAGCAGCGCACTAGCGAACACCGGGGAGCTGTTTTTT
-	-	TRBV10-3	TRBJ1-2	CAISRPDSHYGYTF	TGTGCCATCAGTCGCCCGGACAGCCACTATGGCTACACCTTC
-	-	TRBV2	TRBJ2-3	CARGGGGGTDTQYF	TGTGCCAGAGGTGGTGGGGGCGGCACAGATACGCAGTATTTT
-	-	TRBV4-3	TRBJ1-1	CASSQDSQGRTEAFF	TGCGCCAGCAGCCAAGATTCCCAGGGTAGAACTGAAGCTTTCTTT
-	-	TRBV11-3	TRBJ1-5	CASSPGTGNQPQHF	TGTGCCAGCAGCCCGGGGACGGGGAATCAGCCCCAGCATTTT
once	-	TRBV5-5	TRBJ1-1	CASSWGENTEAFF	TGTGCCAGCAGCTGGGGGGAGAACACTGAAGCTTTCTTT
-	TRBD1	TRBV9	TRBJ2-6	CASTSRGLSGANVLTF	TGTGCCAGCACCTCGAGGGGGCTCTCAGGGGCCAACGTCCTGACTTTC
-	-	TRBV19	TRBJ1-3	CASSIRPYSSGNTIYF	TGTGCCAGTAGTATAAGGCCCTATAGCTCTGGAAACACCATATATTTT
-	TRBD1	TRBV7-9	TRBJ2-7	CASSQYLQGPYF	TGTGCCAGCAGCCAGTATCTACAGGGGCCGTACTTC
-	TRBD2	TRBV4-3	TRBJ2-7	CASSQGLAGLAYEQYF	TGCGCCAGCAGCCAGGGACTAGCGGGTCTTGCCTACGAGCAGTACTTC
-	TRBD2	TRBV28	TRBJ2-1	CASSYPRLAGGSYNEQFF	TGTGCCAGCAGTTACCCAAGACTAGCGGGAGGGTCCTACAATGAGCAGTTCTTC
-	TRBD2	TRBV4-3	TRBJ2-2	CASSQEAGGPVGELFF	TGCGCCAGCAGCCAAGAAGCGGGAGGGCCGGTCGGGGAGCTGTTTTTT
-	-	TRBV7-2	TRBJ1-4	CASSFPWGASNEKLFF	TGTGCCAGCAGCTTCCCGTGGGGGGCGTCTAATGAAAAACTGTTTTTT